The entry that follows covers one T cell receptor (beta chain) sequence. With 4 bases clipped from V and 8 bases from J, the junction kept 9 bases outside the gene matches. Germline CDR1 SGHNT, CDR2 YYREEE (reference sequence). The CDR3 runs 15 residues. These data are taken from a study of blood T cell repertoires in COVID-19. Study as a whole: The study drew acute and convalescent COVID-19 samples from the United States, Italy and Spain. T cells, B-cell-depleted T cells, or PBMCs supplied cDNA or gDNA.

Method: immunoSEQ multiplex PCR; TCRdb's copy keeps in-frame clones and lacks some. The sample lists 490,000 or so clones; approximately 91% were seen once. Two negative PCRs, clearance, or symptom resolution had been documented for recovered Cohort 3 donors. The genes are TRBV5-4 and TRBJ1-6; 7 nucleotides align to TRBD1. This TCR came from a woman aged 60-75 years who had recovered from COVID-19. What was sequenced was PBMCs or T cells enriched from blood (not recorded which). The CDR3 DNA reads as TGTGCCAGCAGCCACAGGGGATCTGGGTATTCACCCCTCCACTTT. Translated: CASSHRGSGYSPLHF.